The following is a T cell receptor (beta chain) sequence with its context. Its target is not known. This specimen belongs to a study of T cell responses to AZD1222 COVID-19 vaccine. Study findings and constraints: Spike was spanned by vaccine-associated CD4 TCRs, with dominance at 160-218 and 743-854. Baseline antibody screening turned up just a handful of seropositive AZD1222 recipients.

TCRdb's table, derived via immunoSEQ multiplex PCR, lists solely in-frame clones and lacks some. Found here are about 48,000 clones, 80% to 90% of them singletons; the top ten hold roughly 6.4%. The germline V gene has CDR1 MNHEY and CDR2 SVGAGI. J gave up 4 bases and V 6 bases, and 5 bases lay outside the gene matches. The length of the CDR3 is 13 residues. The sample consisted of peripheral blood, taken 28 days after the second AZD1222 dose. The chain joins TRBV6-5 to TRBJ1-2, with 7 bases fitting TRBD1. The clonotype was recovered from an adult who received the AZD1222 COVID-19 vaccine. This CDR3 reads CASRQDRAYGYTF. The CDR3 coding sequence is TGTGCCAGCAGACAAGACAGGGCCTATGGCTACACCTTC.